A single sample gave rise to the 2 T cell receptor beta chains below, sequenced in a study of patients and donors after allogeneic stem cell transplantation. MiXCR was run by TCRdb on the RT-PCR reads, yielding one entry per CDR3 protein. The profile shows 900,000 to 1,000,000 distinct CDR3 sequences, about a sixth of them singletons. Source material: blood, either unsorted or a sorted T cell fraction (not recorded which). The receptors here all came from a human donor who was either an allogeneic HSCT recipient or a stem cell or donor lymphocyte infusion donor (not recorded which). It is not recorded whose cells these are; they may come from a transplant donor.

This chain uses TRBV2 with TRBJ1-5; 9 nucleotides align to TRBD1. Germline values: CDR1 SNHLY, CDR2 FYNNEI. The CDR3 spans 14 residues. The J segment lost 6 bases and the V segment lost 7 bases, leaving 7 bases of the junction unmatched. The CDR3 DNA reads as TGTGCCAGCAATCGACAGGGGGATTTTCAGCCCCAGCATTTT. Amino acids: CASNRQGDFQPQHF.

V gene TRBV29-1 combines with J gene TRBJ2-3, with D hard to call. This CDR3 has 10 residues. V dropped 6 bases and J dropped 3 bases, with 4 bases sitting between them. CDR1 is SQVTM, CDR2 ANQGSEA, per germline. CDR3 sequence: CSVETDTQYF. As DNA, the CDR3 is TGCAGCGTCGAGACAGATACGCAGTATTTT.